The sequence of this T cell receptor (beta chain) was determined in a study of Ad26.COV2.S vaccination and SARS-CoV-2 variants (dated by TCRdb to the early 2020s). Regarding the study in general: Donors in the vaccine arm were drawn from COV1001, a phase I-IIa trial of Ad26.COV2.S in healthy adults that was multicentre, randomized, double-blind and placebo-controlled. Ad26.COV2.S was given intramuscularly at 5x10^10 or 1x10^11 viral particles, as a single shot or as two shots 56 days apart. Sequencing of the TCRbeta repertoire served to evaluate the specificity and breadth of SARS-CoV-2-reactive T cell receptors following Ad26.COV2.S vaccination. The TCR-sequenced set comprised approximately 30 samples: some 19 Ad26.COV2.S vaccine recipients, 5 placebo recipients and 8 SARS-CoV-2 convalescent individuals. Participants in the trial were split at random into five groups of five each, receiving low-dose or high-dose Ad26.COV2.S once or twice, or else placebo on both occasions. Investigators remained blinded to trial group allocation during experiments and outcome assessment. What the authors observed across the whole study: The authors noted that the TCR breadth and depth analyses may have underestimated total T cell responses. After vaccination, substantial breadth of spike-specific CD8+ and CD4+ T cell responses was reported. Comparing responses between vaccine doses or regimens was not something the study was powered to do. Comparable non-spike TCR breadth was observed between vaccine and placebo recipients, consistent with only spike being contained in the vaccine. Compared with placebo recipients, Ad26.COV2.S recipients showed higher spike-specific TCR breadth (P = 0.0014).

This specimen's treatment or condition label, interpreted: 15 to 20 received Ad26.COV2.S at low or high dose, single or two shots; roughly five received placebo; per-sample allocation not given. For vaccine and placebo recipients, the sequenced repertoires came from samples collected on day 63 after the first injection. Cohort 1b enrolled roughly 25 adults aged 18-55 years at a single site in Boston, USA, between 29 July and 7 August 2020. Ad26.COV2.S was a replication-incompetent adenovirus type 26 vector that expressed a prefusion-stabilized SARS-CoV-2 spike protein derived from the original Wuhan strain. TCRbeta CDR3 regions were sequenced with the immunoSEQ Assay. After extraction, genomic DNA underwent amplification by bias-controlled multiplex PCR, followed by high-throughput sequencing. Per the authors' processing: To quantify the absolute abundance of each unique TCRbeta CDR3 region, sequences were collapsed and filtered. T cell fraction was estimated by normalization of TCRbeta template counts to usable DNA, with usable DNA being measured through amplification of reference genes present in all nucleated cells. Repertoire TCRs were annotated as SARS-CoV-2-specific when V gene, CDR3 amino acid sequence and J gene were exactly matched to a known reactive TCR set. MIRA supplied the reference SARS-CoV-2 TCR set, which was filtered for enrichment in COVID-19-positive ImmuneCODE repertoires so that public or cross-reactive TCRs were removed. Using the MIRA antigens, annotated TCRs were further analysed by specific ORF or by position within an ORF. Depth was the summed frequency of annotated unique rearrangements, while breadth was defined as annotated unique rearrangements over total unique productive rearrangements. Two-sided Wilcoxon rank-sum tests were applied when comparing TCR breadth between groups. TCRdb carries this immuneACCESS record with in-frame sequences only. Its versions omit some clonotypes, under half of them owing to an unresolved V gene in the studies checked, with the rest unexplained. The DNA was the basis for D and trimming; V, J and clone size are from that table. The sample table contains about 380,000 clones; only one count was recorded for 83% of them. The ten largest clones add up to around 7.4% of the sample.

Between the V and J ends, shortened by 0 bases and 0 bases respectively, the junction contains 6 bases. The CDR1 and CDR2 encoded by the germline V gene (reference sequence) are LGHDT and YNNKEL. The CDR3 contains 14 residues, cysteine and phenylalanine counted. Only the CDR3 DNA stays, 42 bases, in frame from base 1. This clone was seen a handful of times. The antigen it binds to is not known. There are no base qualities to consult, and no much larger clone falls within one base. This clonotype originated in a person aged 18-65 years who received the Ad26.COV2.S COVID-19 vaccine or a placebo. This chain is built from TRBV3-1 (or the pseudogene TRBV3-2) and TRBJ2-7, with an unclear D gene assignment. This specimen was peripheral blood, taken in a trial of Ad26.COV2.S vaccine versus placebo. The DNA sequence follows: TGTGCCAGCAGCCAAGACTCCAGCTCCTACGAGCAGTACTTC. It is translated as CASSQDSSSYEQYF.